This is a list of T cell receptor beta chains from one sample in a study of metastatic and nonmetastatic thyroid tumors. MiXCR re-clonotyped the PCR reads for TCRdb. The sample includes tens of thousands of clones, 13% of them seen just once. The sequenced material came from blood. Receptors were obtained from a female donor with papillary thyroid cancer or a benign thyroid nodule (not recorded which). Some clones in this sample may be carry-over from other donors' samples. Both conserved end residues are part of each CDR3. D genes are given only for firm matches. The listing skips clone size in some rows; elsewhere it reads once, few, many or a size class.

j_gene	v_gene	abundance	d_gene	CDR3nt	CDR3aa
TRBJ2-7	TRBV5-1	many	TRBD2	TGCGCCAGCAGCTTGTTGGAGCGGGAGGGTAGCCAAGACCCATTCCACGAGCAGTACTTC	CASSLLEREGSQDPFHEQYF
TRBJ2-1	TRBV27	few	TRBD2	TGTGCCAGCAGTGACGGCGGGGGGGGATACAATGAGCAGTTCTTC	CASSDGGGGYNEQFF
TRBJ1-1	TRBV30	many	.	TGTGCCTCAGACCCCGCCACGGGCACTGAAGCTTTCTTT	CASDPATGTEAFF
TRBJ1-5	TRBV5-4	.	.	TGTGCCAGCAGCTTATCACTCTATAGTCAGCCCCAGCATTTT	CASSLSLYSQPQHF
TRBJ1-2	TRBV19	many	.	TGTGCCAGTAGTCTTCTTTCTGTGACCACGCTCTATGGCTACACCTTC	CASSLLSVTTLYGYTF
TRBJ2-1	TRBV11-2	many	.	TGTGCCAGCAGCTTGGACAGGGCTAGCGGCAATGAGCAGTTCTTC	CASSLDRASGNEQFF
TRBJ1-1	TRBV6-1	few	.	TGTGCCAGCAGCCGATATAGGCGGGCAAACACTGAATCTTTCTTT	CASSRYRRANTESFF
TRBJ2-7	TRBV7-2	many	TRBD2	TGTGCCAGCAGCTTGGTGGGACTAGCGGGAGTGGGAGGTAGGGAGCAGTACTTC	CASSLVGLAGVGGREQYF
TRBJ1-1	TRBV28	.	TRBD1	TGTGCCAGCAGTCTAGTTCGGCCTCAGGGGGGGCCGAACACTGAAGCTTTCTTT	CASSLVRPQGGPNTEAFF
TRBJ2-2	TRBV19	.	TRBD1	TGTGCCAGTAGACTACAGGGGGCCGCCGGGGAGCTGTTTTTT	CASRLQGAAGELFF
TRBJ1-1	TRBV5-6	few	TRBD1	TGTGCCACCGGGGACAGGCCCAACACTGAAGCTTTCTTT	CATGDRPNTEAFF
TRBJ2-2	TRBV15	medium-sized	.	TGTGCCACCAGGGGTGGGCAGTTCGTCGGGGAGCTGTTTTTT	CATRGGQFVGELFF
TRBJ1-2	TRBV7-8	.	TRBD1	TGTGCCAGCAGCTTGCGCCAGACAGGGGCGCTTAACTATTTCTACACCTTC	CASSLRQTGALNYFYTF
TRBJ2-3	TRBV5-1	.	TRBD1	TGCGCCAGCAGCCCCGAACAGGGGGCACGGTCAGATACGCAGTATTTT	CASSPEQGARSDTQYF
TRBJ2-7	TRBV11-2	.	.	TGTGCCAGCAGCTCATCGTGGGGTAACCCGGACGGGGACGAGCAGTACTTC	CASSSSWGNPDGDEQYF
TRBJ1-6	TRBV19	medium-sized	.	TGTGCCAGTACCCCCTTCCGGGACAAGGGGGCACCCCTCCACTTT	CASTPFRDKGAPLHF
TRBJ2-3	TRBV3-1	once	.	TGTGCCAGCAGCCAACAGAGAAGCACAGATACGCAGTATTTT	CASSQQRSTDTQYF
TRBJ1-3	TRBV6-1	.	.	TGTGCCAGCAGTGCACAGGGTCCTGGAAACACCATATATTTT	CASSAQGPGNTIYF
TRBJ2-2	TRBV20-1	many	TRBD2	TGCAGTGCTAGACCCCTAGCGGGAGAGAACACCGGGGAGCTGTTTTTT	CSARPLAGENTGELFF
TRBJ2-3	TRBV19	many	.	TGTGCCAGTAGTATCTCCAGGCCAGATACGCAGTATTTT	CASSISRPDTQYF
TRBJ1-2	TRBV28	.	.	TGTGCCAGCAGCCCAGTGTATGGAAAGCCTAACTATGGCTACACCTTC	CASSPVYGKPNYGYTF
TRBJ1-1	TRBV12-3/TRBV12-4	many	.	TGTGCCAGCACTCCGGGGGTGGGCACTGAAGCTTTCTTT	CASTPGVGTEAFF
TRBJ2-3	TRBV5-1	many	.	TGCGCCAGCCGCGGAACCACTAGCACAGATACGCAGTATTTT	CASRGTTSTDTQYF
TRBJ1-5	TRBV12-3/TRBV12-4	many	.	TGTGCCAGCAGTGTTACGGGGTTGGGCAATCAGCCCCAGCATTTT	CASSVTGLGNQPQHF
TRBJ1-1	TRBV28	many	TRBD1	TGTGCCAGCAGTTTACAGGGGGGGTCTGAAGCTTTCTTT	CASSLQGGSEAFF
TRBJ2-7	TRBV11-1	many	.	TGTGCCAGCAGCGACCTAGGGGGTAGTTCGACCTACGAGCAGTACTTC	CASSDLGGSSTYEQYF